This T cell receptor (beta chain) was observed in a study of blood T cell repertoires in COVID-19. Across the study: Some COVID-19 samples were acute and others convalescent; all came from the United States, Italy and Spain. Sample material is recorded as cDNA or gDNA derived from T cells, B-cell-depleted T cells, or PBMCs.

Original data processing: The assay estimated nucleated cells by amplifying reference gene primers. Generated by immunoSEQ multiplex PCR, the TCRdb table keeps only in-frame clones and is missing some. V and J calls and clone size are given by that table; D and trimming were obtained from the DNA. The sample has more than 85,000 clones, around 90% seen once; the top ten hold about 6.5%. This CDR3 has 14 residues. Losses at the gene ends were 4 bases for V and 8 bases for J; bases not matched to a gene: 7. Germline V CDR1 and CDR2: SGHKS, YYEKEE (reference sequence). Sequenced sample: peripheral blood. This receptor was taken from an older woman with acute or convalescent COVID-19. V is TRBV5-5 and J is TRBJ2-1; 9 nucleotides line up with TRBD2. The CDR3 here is CASSPIAGEDEQFF. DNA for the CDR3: TGTGCCAGCAGCCCCATAGCGGGGGAAGATGAGCAGTTCTTC.